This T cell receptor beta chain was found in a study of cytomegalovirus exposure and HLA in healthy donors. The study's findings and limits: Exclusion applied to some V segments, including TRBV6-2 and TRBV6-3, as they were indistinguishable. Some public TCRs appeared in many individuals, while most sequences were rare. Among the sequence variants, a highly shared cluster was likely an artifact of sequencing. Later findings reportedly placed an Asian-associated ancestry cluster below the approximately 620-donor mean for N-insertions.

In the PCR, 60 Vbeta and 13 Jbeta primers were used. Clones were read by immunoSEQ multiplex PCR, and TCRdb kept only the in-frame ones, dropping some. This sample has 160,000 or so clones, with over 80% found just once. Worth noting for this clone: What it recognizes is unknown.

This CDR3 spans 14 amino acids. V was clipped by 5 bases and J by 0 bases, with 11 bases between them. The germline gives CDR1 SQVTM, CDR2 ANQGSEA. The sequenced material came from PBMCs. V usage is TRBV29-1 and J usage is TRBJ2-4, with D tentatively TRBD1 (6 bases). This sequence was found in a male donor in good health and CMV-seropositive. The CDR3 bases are TGCAGCGTTATGGACAGATTAGCCAAAAACATTCAGTACTTC. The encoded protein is CSVMDRLAKNIQYF.